Here is one TCR beta chain with its context. This CDR3 comprises 17 residues. CDR1 and CDR2 (germline): SGHAT, FQNNGV. With 3 bases removed from V and 0 bases from J, the gap between germline ends came to 18 bases. The data derive from a study of shared clonotypes between healthy human individuals. Sequencing used immunoSEQ multiplex PCR; TCRdb keeps in-frame clones, though not all of them. The table lists about 600,000 clones, more than 95% of them singletons. Sequenced input: naive CD4+ T cells sorted from blood. Subset defined: CD45RA+ positively selected. The chain joins TRBV11-2 to TRBJ2-7; D unresolved. The TCR was taken from a woman aged 25-40 years in good health. This CDR3 is CASSFTLPAASSYEQYF. The CDR3 bases are TGTGCCAGCAGCTTTACCCTTCCCGCAGCATCCTCCTACGAGCAGTACTTC.